The TCR beta chain under discussion was sequenced for a study of T cells in Graves' hyperthyroidism and ophthalmopathy. The study, taken as a whole, reports: Most clonotypes that expanded in the thyroid above 0.001 also showed up in blood.

There were TCR beta CDR3 regions amplified from RNA transcripts. RT-PCR in the first round (using the HTBI primer set) targeted the TCR CDR3. TCRdb used MiXCR to reprocess the multiplex PCR reads, holding one entry per CDR3 protein. The sample yields hundreds of thousands of distinct CDR3 sequences, approximately 18% seen once. In the case of this clonotype: What it binds is not known.

CDR1 MNHEY and CDR2 SVGAGI come from the germline V gene. The CDR3 has 14 residues. With 4 bases removed from V and 4 bases from J, the gap between germline ends came to 10 bases. Sequenced sample: blood. This TCR was sampled from a woman between 45 and 65 years old with Graves' hyperthyroidism that later progressed to Graves' ophthalmopathy. V usage is TRBV6-5 and J usage is TRBJ2-2, with D possibly TRBD2 on 5 matching bases. The CDR3 region has the DNA TGTGCCAGCAGTTCCGACTATCTCACCGGGGAGCTGTTTTTT. Translating gives CASSSDYLTGELFF.